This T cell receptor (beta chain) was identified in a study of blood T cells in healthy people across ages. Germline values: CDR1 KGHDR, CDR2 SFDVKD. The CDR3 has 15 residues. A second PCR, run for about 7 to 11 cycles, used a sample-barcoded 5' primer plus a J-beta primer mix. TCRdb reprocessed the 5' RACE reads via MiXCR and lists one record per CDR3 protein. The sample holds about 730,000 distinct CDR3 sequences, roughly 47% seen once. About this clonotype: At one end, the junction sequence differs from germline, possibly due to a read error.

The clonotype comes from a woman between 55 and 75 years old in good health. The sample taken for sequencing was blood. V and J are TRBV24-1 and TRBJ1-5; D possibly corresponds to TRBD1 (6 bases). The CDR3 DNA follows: TGTGCCACCAGTGACTCGGGACAAAGCAATCAGCCCCGGCATTTT. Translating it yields CATSDSGQSNQPRHF.